This T cell receptor (beta chain) is drawn from a study of shared clonotypes between healthy human individuals. Study-level points and caveats: Lower generation probabilities were found for non-shared clonotypes than for those shared by all four donors. The rarefaction results pointed to incomplete sorted-subset sequencing despite large depth.

The CDR3 contains 13 residues. CDR1 is MNHNS and CDR2 is SASEGT in the germline V gene. Germline trimming cut 6 bases from V and 14 bases from J; bases unmatched to any gene: 7. Concerning this clone itself: Its antigen is undetermined.

Using approximately 200 ng DNA, approximately 30,000 T cell genomes, the sorted-subset replicate PCRs were run. TCRdb's table, derived via immunoSEQ multiplex PCR, lists solely in-frame clones and lacks some. Of about 1.5 million clones listed, about 96% are singletons. This clonotype originated in a man younger than 45 in good health. This chain joins TRBV6-1 and TRBJ2-1; 13 bases are a match to TRBD2. The specimen sequenced was naive CD4+ T cells sorted from blood. Subset indicated: CD45RA+ positively selected. CDR3 loop: CASSDGLAGVKFF. CDR3 DNA: TGTGCCAGCAGCGATGGACTAGCGGGAGTTAAGTTCTTC.